The 30 T cell receptor beta chains given below trace back to one sample, sequenced in a study of CD8+CD57+ T cells in acquired aplastic anemia. TCR beta VDJ and CDR3 profiling used genomic DNA as template. TCRdb independently ran MiXCR on the reads; one entry per CDR3 protein. Here the sample spans about 160,000 distinct CDR3 sequences, about 64% being singletons. Individuals selected for sequencing had exhibited CD8+CD57+ cell expansion on flow cytometry. The sample comprised sorted CD4+, CD8+, or CD8+CD57+ T cells (not recorded which) from PBMCs. The receptors shown here come from a human donor with aplastic anemia.

The chain recombines TRBV12-3 or TRBV12-4 with TRBJ1-3; D gene unclear. Deletions cut 0 bases from V and 4 bases from J, with 10 bases between. This CDR3 spans 15 amino acids. CDR3 sequence (DNA): TGTGCCAGCAGTTTAGCGACGGGTCTAGGAAACACCATATATTTT. Translation: CASSLATGLGNTIYF.

There are a few counts of this clonotype. The V and J genes are TRBV28 and TRBJ2-3; the match to TRBD1 covers 10 bases. Germline CDR1 is MDHEN and CDR2 is SYDVKM. V dropped 6 bases and J dropped 3; count of bases not matched to a gene: 6. The CDR3 contains 15 residues. DNA for the CDR3: TGTGCCAGCAGCCTAGGACAGGGGGAGACAGATACGCAGTATTTT. Residues: CASSLGQGETDTQYF.

This chain uses TRBV7-3 with TRBJ2-3; D unresolved. The V end was cut by 5 bases, the J end by 0 bases, with 6 bases between. The CDR3 runs to 13 residues. CDR1 and CDR2 from the germline V gene are SGHTA and FQGTGA. The CDR3 nucleotides are TGTGCCAGCAGCCCCTCTAGCACAGATACGCAGTATTTT. Translation gives CASSPSSTDTQYF.

Turning to this clonotype: One end of the junction does not line up with germline, which may come from a read error. J is TRBJ1-1 and V is TRBV5-6; D is unresolved. Germline V gives CDR1 SGHDT, CDR2 YYEEEE. The CDR3 has 15 residues. In DNA, the CDR3 is TGCGCCAGCAGCCAAGGGTTAGGAGGTAACACTGAAGCTTTCTTT. Its translation: CASSQGLGGNTEAFF.

The V gene is TRBV20-1, the J gene TRBJ1-2, with D unclear. CDR3 size: 12 residues. The V gene lost 1 base and the J gene lost 5 bases, with 8 bases spanning the gap. Per the germline V gene, CDR1 is DFQATT and CDR2 is SNEGSKA (reference sequence). CDR3 sequence reads: CSARGSGYGYTF. The DNA of the CDR3 is TGCAGTGCTAGAGGTTCGGGGTATGGCTACACCTTC.

The V gene is TRBV5-1, the J gene TRBJ1-1; D possibly corresponds to TRBD1 (6 bases). V was shortened by 4 bases and J by 0 bases, with 16 bases between the two germline ends. The CDR3 contains 16 residues. Per the germline V gene, CDR1 is SGHRS and CDR2 is YFSETQ. The CDR3 nucleotides read TGCGCCAGCAGCATAGATCCAGGGGCGTTGAACACTGAAGCTTTCTTT. Protein sequence: CASSIDPGALNTEAFF. Combining the CDR3 with reference TRBV5-1 and TRBJ1-1 gives the whole variable domain KAGVTQTPRYLIKTRGQQVTLSCSPISGHRSVSWYQQTPGQGLQFLFEYFSETQRNKGNFPGRFSGRQFSNSRSEMNVSTLELGDSALYLCASSIDPGALNTEAFFGQGTRLTVV.

CDR3 sequence reads: CATSRPLGAREQYF. The DNA for the CDR3 is TGTGCCACCAGCAGACCTTTGGGAGCGCGGGAGCAGTACTTC. The chain combines TRBV15 with TRBJ2-7; possibly TRBD2 for D (5 bases). This CDR3 is 14 amino acids long. Trimming removed 2 bases from V and 7 bases from J, with 15 bases in between. Germline CDR1 LNHNV, CDR2 YYDKDF (reference sequence).

This clonotype was picked up one time. The J gene is TRBJ2-1, the V gene TRBV20-1; the match to TRBD1 covers 9 bases. The CDR3 is 18 residues long. The germline CDR1 and CDR2 sequences are DFQATT and SNEGSKA (reference sequence). CDR3 coding DNA: TGCAGCGCCGCCCCCGGGACAGGGTTCCCGAGCTCCTACAATGAGCAGTTCTTC. Its translation is CSAAPGTGFPSSYNEQFF.

This clonotype was detected only once. The chain joins TRBV5-1 to TRBJ2-5, with D perhaps TRBD2 (7 bases). With 4 bases removed from V and 5 bases from J, the gap between germline ends came to 15 bases. CDR3 size: 14 residues. CDR1 is SGHRS and CDR2 is YFSETQ in the germline V gene. Here the CDR3 DNA reads TGCGCCAGCAGCCCGGGGGGACAAGCGGAGACCCAGTACTTC. Translated: CASSPGGQAETQYF.

This chain's CDR3 is CSAGWETQYF. The CDR3 coding sequence is TGCAGTGCTGGTTGGGAGACCCAGTACTTC. V is TRBV20-1 and J is TRBJ2-5; the D is unclear. In germline, CDR1 is DFQATT, CDR2 SNEGSKA (reference sequence). The CDR3 is 10 amino acids. Trimming cost V 5 bases and J 5 bases, with 6 bases left between them.

For this clonotype: A read error is likely here: a far larger clone is one base away. J is TRBJ2-2 and V is TRBV7-8; D might be TRBD2 (6 bases). This CDR3 comprises 12 residues. Germline loops: CDR1 SGHVS, CDR2 FQNEAQ. The CDR3 loop is CASSLNTGGLFF. DNA for the CDR3: TGTGCCAGCAGCCTGAACACCGGGGGGCTGTTTTTT.

The chain employs TRBV4-1 and TRBJ2-7; no clear D gene. CDR1 and CDR2 from the germline V gene are MGHRA and YSYEKL. V was trimmed by 0 bases and J by 5 bases, leaving 23 bases between them. The CDR3 runs to 18 residues. The CDR3 sequence: CASSQDRSNSVQLHEQYF. The CDR3 nucleotides are TGCGCCAGCAGCCAAGACCGATCCAATTCGGTACAACTCCACGAGCAGTACTTC.

This clonotype was detected only a few times. CDR3 DNA: TGTGCCATCAGTGGGACAGGGGGCAAATCACCCCTCCACTTT. The encoded protein is CAISGTGGKSPLHF. This chain links TRBV10-3 with TRBJ1-6; TRBD1 matches 11 bases. Losses at the gene ends were 4 bases for V and 10 bases for J; bases not matched to a gene: 3. The CDR3 sequence is 14 residues long. Per the germline V gene, CDR1 is ENHRY and CDR2 is SYGVKD.

The chain joins TRBV15 to TRBJ2-7; D might be TRBD2 (6 bases). Germline V CDR1 and CDR2: LNHNV, YYDKDF (reference sequence). This CDR3 is built from 16 residues. V lost 5 bases to trimming and J lost 4 bases, with 21 bases between them. DNA for the CDR3: TGTGCCACCAGCCTCTCCCCCGCCGGGACTGAGTACGAGCAGTACTTC. This sequence encodes CATSLSPAGTEYEQYF.

Here the CDR3 DNA reads TGTGCCAGCAGCGCGGGACGGCTCAACACTGAAGCTTTCTTT. Encoded protein: CASSAGRLNTEAFF. The J gene is TRBJ1-1, the V gene TRBV11-2; a weak D match, TRBD1 (5 bases). Germline CDR1 is SGHAT and CDR2 is FQNNGV. Trimming stripped 5 bases from V and 2 bases from J, with 12 bases between. The CDR3 runs to 14 residues.

V is TRBV20-1 and J is TRBJ2-7, with 11 bases fitting TRBD1. Germline V gene sequence: CDR1 DFQATT, CDR2 SNEGSKA (reference sequence). The V and J ends lost 3 bases and 6 bases, in that order; junction bases with no gene match: 10. The CDR3 spans 15 residues. The CDR3 DNA sequence: TGCAGTGCTAGGGACTCAGGGACAGGGGGTCGCGAGCAGTACTTC. Encoded protein: CSARDSGTGGREQYF.

The rearrangement uses TRBV7-9 and TRBJ2-5, with D maybe TRBD1 (5 bases). CDR1 and CDR2 from the germline V gene are SEHNR and FQNEAQ (reference sequence). Trimming pared 1 base from V and 4 bases from J, leaving 13 bases between. This CDR3 comprises 15 residues. CDR3 nucleotide sequence: TGTGCCAGCAGCTTAGGCAGGGTTTCGGGAGAGACCCAGTACTTC. This gives the protein CASSLGRVSGETQYF.

This chain connects TRBV7-2 to TRBJ2-2; D is unclear. This CDR3 has 15 residues. V lost 3 bases and J lost 3, with 11 bases in between. The germline V gene encodes CDR1 SGHTA and CDR2 FQGNSA. CDR3 loop: CASSLEGLHTGELFF. The DNA for the CDR3 is TGTGCCAGCAGCTTGGAAGGGCTGCACACCGGGGAGCTGTTTTTT.

The gene calls are TRBV2 and TRBJ1-1; the D gene is possibly TRBD1 (5 bases). This CDR3 is 14 amino acids long. Trimming cost V 3 bases and J 4 bases, with 12 bases left between them. Germline-derived CDR1 and CDR2 are SNHLY and FYNNEI. DNA for the CDR3: TGTGCCAGCAGTGACCAGTCGAGGGGCACTGAAGCTTTCTTT. Protein product: CASSDQSRGTEAFF.

This sequence joins TRBV20-1 and TRBJ2-7, with D possibly being TRBD2 (6 bases). Germline assignment: CDR1 DFQATT and CDR2 SNEGSKA (reference sequence). The CDR3 length is 14 residues. With 0 bases removed from V and 3 bases from J, the gap between germline ends came to 12 bases. CDR3 DNA sequence: TGCAGTGCTAGAGAAGGAGGGGCTTTCTACGAGCAGTACTTC. This codes for CSAREGGAFYEQYF.

The gene calls are TRBV6-6 and TRBJ2-5; possibly TRBD2 for D (6 bases). CDR3 length equals 13 residues. The V gene lost 8 bases and the J gene lost 2 bases, with 12 bases spanning the gap. Germline loops: CDR1 MNHNY, CDR2 SVGAGI (reference sequence). The CDR3 DNA reads TGTGCCAGCCTGAGCGGGCGGCAAGAGACCCAGTACTTC. This gives the protein CASLSGRQETQYF.

This chain connects TRBV9 to TRBJ2-3; D possibly corresponds to TRBD2 (6 bases). Trimming stripped 1 base from V and 5 bases from J, with 14 bases between. CDR1 SGDLS and CDR2 YYNGEE come from the germline V gene. This CDR3 region has 15 residues. CDR3 nucleotides: TGTGCCAGCAGCGTACAGGGTAGCGGCGGAGATACGCAGTATTTT. Protein sequence: CASSVQGSGGDTQYF.

Only a few counts were recorded for this clonotype. The chain employs TRBV7-9 and TRBJ2-1, with D possibly being TRBD1 (5 bases). V gave up 0 bases and J gave up 5 bases, with 11 bases separating them. The CDR3 is 15 residues long. CDR1 and CDR2 (germline): SEHNR, FQNEAQ (reference sequence). CDR3: CASSLARVENNEQFF. The CDR3 nucleotides read TGTGCCAGCAGCTTAGCCAGGGTTGAAAACAATGAGCAGTTCTTC.

There are a few counts of this clonotype. The chain recombines TRBV15 with TRBJ1-1; D remains unclear. Trimming took 1 base from V and 1 from J, leaving 4 bases between them. The CDR3 length is 13 residues. CDR1 is LNHNV, CDR2 YYDKDF, per germline (reference sequence). CDR3 protein: CATSRGPNTEAFF. The CDR3 region has the DNA TGTGCCACCAGCAGAGGACCGAACACTGAAGCTTTCTTT.

Here the CDR3 reads CSAEGQSQAKLFF. The CDR3 nucleotides read TGCAGTGCTGAAGGACAGTCCCAAGCAAAACTGTTTTTT. The chain employs TRBV20-1 and TRBJ1-4; weak D call: TRBD1 (6 bases). Trimming took 5 bases from V and 10 from J, leaving 17 bases between them. Germline loops: CDR1 DFQATT, CDR2 SNEGSKA (reference sequence). The CDR3 consists of 13 residues.

The gene calls are TRBV7-3 and TRBJ1-2, with D perhaps TRBD1 (5 bases). V lost 5 bases and J lost 2, with 12 bases in between. Germline CDR1 reads SGHTA; CDR2 reads FQGTGA. This CDR3 spans 14 amino acids. The CDR3: CASSPSGRNYGYTF. The CDR3 DNA follows: TGTGCCAGCAGCCCCTCGGGACGCAACTATGGCTACACCTTC.

The chain links TRBV20-1 to TRBJ2-3; TRBD2 aligns across 9 bases. This CDR3 comprises 15 residues. The V and J ends lost 3 bases and 4 bases, in that order; junction bases with no gene match: 8. Looked up from germline, CDR1 is DFQATT and CDR2 is SNEGSKA (reference sequence). The CDR3 loop is CSASRQAGGADTQYF. CDR3 bases: TGCAGTGCTAGCCGGCAAGCGGGGGGCGCAGATACGCAGTATTTT.

For the CDR3, the DNA is TGCGCCAGCAGTGAGTCGACTAGCGGGGGGCTGGTCACAGATACGCAGTATTTT. The encoded protein is CASSESTSGGLVTDTQYF. V is TRBV10-2 and J is TRBJ2-3, with 13 bases fitting TRBD2. From germline, CDR1 is WSHSY and CDR2 SAAADI. The CDR3 covers 18 residues. With 0 bases clipped from V and 2 bases from J, the junction kept 5 bases outside the gene matches.

The V and J genes are TRBV5-6 and TRBJ2-5; TRBD1 agrees at 9 bases. The CDR3 runs 14 residues. J lost 4 bases, V lost 4 bases, and 5 bases had no gene match. Germline CDR1 and CDR2: SGHDT and YYEEEE. CDR3 DNA sequence: TGTGCCAGCAGCCGGACAGGGGACGGAGAGACCCAGTACTTC. Translated, it gives CASSRTGDGETQYF.

CDR3 region: CASSLASASGGADTQYF. The DNA for the CDR3 is TGCGCCAGCAGCTTGGCCTCGGCTAGCGGGGGGGCAGATACGCAGTATTTT. The chain is built from TRBV5-1 and TRBJ2-3; 12 bases fit TRBD2. Germline trimming cut 0 bases from V and 4 bases from J; bases unmatched to any gene: 6. Germline assignment: CDR1 SGHRS and CDR2 YFSETQ. There are 17 residues in the CDR3. Looking up the rest from reference TRBV5-1 and TRBJ2-3 gives the full variable domain: KAGVTQTPRYLIKTRGQQVTLSCSPISGHRSVSWYQQTPGQGLQFLFEYFSETQRNKGNFPGRFSGRQFSNSRSEMNVSTLELGDSALYLCASSLASASGGADTQYFGPGTRLTVL.